This T cell receptor beta chain was recovered during a study of molecular identifiers for immune sequencing clone quantification. This clonotype was counted at least ten times. This CDR3 contains 19 residues. CDR1 is SNHLY and CDR2 is FYNNEI in the germline V gene. V was pared by 6 bases and J by 0 bases, with 12 bases of the junction left unmatched. TCRdb re-derived calls from the PCR reads in MiXCR, one entry per CDR3 protein. The sample records a few hundred thousand distinct CDR3 sequences, roughly 23% being singletons. Sequenced sample: naive CD8+ T cells from blood, with Jurkat cell RNA spiked in. The subset was: FACS-sorted CD8+CD4-CCR7+CD45RA+ naive T cells. The source of this sequence is a human donor in good health. Some libraries in this study had Jurkat cell RNA spiked in. J is TRBJ2-3 and V is TRBV2; 13 nucleotides match TRBD2. CDR3 sequence: CASRGLAGQDSISTDTQYF. The CDR3 bases are TGTGCCAGCAGGGGACTAGCGGGACAAGATTCGATCAGCACAGATACGCAGTATTTT.